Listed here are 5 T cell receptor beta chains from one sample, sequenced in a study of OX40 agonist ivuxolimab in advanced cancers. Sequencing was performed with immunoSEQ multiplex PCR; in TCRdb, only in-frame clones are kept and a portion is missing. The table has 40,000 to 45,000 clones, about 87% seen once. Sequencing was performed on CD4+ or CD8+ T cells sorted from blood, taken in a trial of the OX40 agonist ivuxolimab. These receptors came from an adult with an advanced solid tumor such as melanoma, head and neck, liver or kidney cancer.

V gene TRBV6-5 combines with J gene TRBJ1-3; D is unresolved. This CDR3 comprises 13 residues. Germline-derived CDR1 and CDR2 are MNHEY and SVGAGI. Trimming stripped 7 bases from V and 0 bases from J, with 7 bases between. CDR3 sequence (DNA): TGTGCCAGCAAAGATAGCTCTGGAAACACCATATATTTT. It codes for CASKDSSGNTIYF.

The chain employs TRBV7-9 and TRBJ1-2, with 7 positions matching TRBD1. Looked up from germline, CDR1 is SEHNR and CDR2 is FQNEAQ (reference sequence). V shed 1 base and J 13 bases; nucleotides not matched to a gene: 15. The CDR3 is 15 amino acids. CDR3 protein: CASSLGGDSRVLRTF. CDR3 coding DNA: TGTGCCAGCAGCTTAGGGGGGGACAGCCGGGTATTGCGCACCTTC.

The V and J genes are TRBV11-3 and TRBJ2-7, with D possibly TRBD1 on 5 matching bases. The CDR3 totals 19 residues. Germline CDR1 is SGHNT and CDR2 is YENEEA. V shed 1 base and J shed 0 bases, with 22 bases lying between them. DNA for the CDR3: TGTGCCAGCAGCTTAGGCCCTGTGTTTATGACAGCCAACTCCTACGAGCAGTACTTC. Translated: CASSLGPVFMTANSYEQYF.

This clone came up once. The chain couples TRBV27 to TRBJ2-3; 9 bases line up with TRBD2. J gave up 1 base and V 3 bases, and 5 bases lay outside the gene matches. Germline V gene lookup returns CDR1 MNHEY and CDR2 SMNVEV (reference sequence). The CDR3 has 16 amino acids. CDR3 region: CASSLRAGGGTDTQYF. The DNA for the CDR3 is TGTGCCAGCAGTTTGCGGGCGGGGGGGGGCACAGATACGCAGTATTTT.

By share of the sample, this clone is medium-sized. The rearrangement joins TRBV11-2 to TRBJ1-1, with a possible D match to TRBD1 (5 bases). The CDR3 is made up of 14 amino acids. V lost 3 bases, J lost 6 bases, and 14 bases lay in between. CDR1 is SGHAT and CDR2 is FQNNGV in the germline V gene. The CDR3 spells CASSFPGRHAEAFF. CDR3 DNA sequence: TGTGCCAGCAGCTTTCCGGGGCGCCACGCTGAAGCTTTCTTT.